This record looks at one TCR beta chain sequence and its context. This sample stems from a study of cytomegalovirus exposure and HLA in healthy donors. The CDR3 runs to 14 residues. V was trimmed by 5 bases and J by 1 base, leaving 11 bases between them. Germline V gives CDR1 SGHKS, CDR2 YYEKEE (reference sequence). With 60 Vbeta and 13 Jbeta primers, the PCR was carried out. TCRdb keeps only in-frame clones here, not all; method: immunoSEQ multiplex PCR. The sample lists under 150,000 clones, about 80% occurring once. The chain employs TRBV5-5 and TRBJ2-3, with D perhaps TRBD2 (5 bases). Sequenced: PBMCs. The receptor's source is a woman aged 40 to 50 in good health and CMV-seropositive. The CDR3 region is CASRIDGGTDTQYF. CDR3 in DNA: TGTGCCAGCAGGATAGACGGGGGCACAGATACGCAGTATTTT.